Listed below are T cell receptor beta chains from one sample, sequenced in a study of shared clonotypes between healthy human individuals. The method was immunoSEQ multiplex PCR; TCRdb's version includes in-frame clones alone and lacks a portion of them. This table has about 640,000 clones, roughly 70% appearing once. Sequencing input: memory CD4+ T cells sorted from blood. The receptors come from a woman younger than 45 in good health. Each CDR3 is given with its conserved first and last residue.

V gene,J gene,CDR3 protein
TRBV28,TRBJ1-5,CASTHEEDSNQPQHF
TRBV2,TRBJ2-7,CASRRTDSSYEQYF
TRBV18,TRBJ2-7,CASTDLDPGSGRYEQYF
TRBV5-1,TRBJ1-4,CASSQRAARTNSNEKLFF
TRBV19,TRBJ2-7,CASSPGTGYEQYF
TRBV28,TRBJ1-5,CASTEENQPQHF
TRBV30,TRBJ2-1,CAWDRTGSGEQFF
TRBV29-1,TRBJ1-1,CSVDVGLYTEAFF
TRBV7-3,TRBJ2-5,CASSLLTTGGETQYF
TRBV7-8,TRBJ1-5,CASSLEQGSPQHF
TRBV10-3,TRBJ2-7,CAISEAQRERSYEQYF
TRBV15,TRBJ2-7,CATSSSQLAPGYEQYF
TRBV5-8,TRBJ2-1,CASSLGTADDEQFF
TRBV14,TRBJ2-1,CASSQEYRYLSSYNEQFF
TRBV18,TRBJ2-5,CASSPGRLTTGLASETQYF
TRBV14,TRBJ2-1,CASSQVSAYNEQFF
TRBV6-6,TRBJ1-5,CASSPKGAGGNQPQHF
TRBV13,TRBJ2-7,CASSWGTSGRYEQYF
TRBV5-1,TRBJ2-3,CASSPEALDTQYF
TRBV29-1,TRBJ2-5,CSVEGDSGRETQYF
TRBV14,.,CASSLPGASSSYEQYF
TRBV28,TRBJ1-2,CASSSNNYGYTF
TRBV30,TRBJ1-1,CALDISMNTEAFF
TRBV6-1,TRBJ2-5,CASSGLAGGLPETQYF
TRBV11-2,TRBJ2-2,CASSQGGGGELFF
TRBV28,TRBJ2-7,CASSTTGTGYYEQYF
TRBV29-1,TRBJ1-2,CSVEVGYGYTF
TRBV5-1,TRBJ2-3,CASSQSTDTQYF
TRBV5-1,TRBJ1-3,CASSVQGVGNTIYF
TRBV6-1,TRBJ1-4,CASSEALHAGAGEKLFF
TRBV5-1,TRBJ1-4,CASSTRTGTNEKLFF
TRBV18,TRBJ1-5,CASSQGGGNQPQHF
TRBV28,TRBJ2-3,CASSRDRVYPQYF
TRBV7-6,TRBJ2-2,CASSTFRGNGELFF
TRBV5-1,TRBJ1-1,CASSLGAGTGVLRNTEAFF
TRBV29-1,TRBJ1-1,CSATTGGNTEAFF
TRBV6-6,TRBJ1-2,CASSSDRDYGYTF
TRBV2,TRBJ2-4,CASRLYREGDF
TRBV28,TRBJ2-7,CASSGREQYF
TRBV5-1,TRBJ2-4,CASSPSSGIAKNIQYF
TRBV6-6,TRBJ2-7,CASSPRQGRSYEQYF
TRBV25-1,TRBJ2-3,CASSDRVGGRERTDTQYF
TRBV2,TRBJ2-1,CASMRLATKYNEQFF
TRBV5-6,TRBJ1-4,CASSLVGAANEKLFF
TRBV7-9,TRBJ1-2,CASSLVLNSGYTF
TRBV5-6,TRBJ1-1,CASSLAGMGAFF
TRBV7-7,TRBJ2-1,CASSLVGVGNEQFF
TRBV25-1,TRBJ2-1,CASSLRPNYNEQFF
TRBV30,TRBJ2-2,CAGRLAGGLRSGELFF
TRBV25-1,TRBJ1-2,CASSGTGGYNYGYTF
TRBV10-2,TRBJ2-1,CASSELGQVIDEQFF